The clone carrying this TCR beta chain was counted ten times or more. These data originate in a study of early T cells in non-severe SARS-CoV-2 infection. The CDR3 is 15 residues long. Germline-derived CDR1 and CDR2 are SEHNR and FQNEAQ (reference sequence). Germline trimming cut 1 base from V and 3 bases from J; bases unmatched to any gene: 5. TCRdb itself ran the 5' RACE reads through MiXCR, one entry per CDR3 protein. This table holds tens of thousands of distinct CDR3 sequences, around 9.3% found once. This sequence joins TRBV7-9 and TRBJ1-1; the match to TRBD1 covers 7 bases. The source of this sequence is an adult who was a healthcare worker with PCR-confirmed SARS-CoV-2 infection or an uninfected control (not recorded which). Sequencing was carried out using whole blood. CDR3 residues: CASSLGEGADTEAFF. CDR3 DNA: TGTGCCAGCAGCTTAGGAGAGGGGGCGGACACTGAAGCTTTCTTT.